Listed below are T cell receptor beta chains from one sample, sequenced in a study of OX40 agonist ivuxolimab in advanced cancers. This table comes from immunoSEQ multiplex PCR, and its TCRdb copy is limited to in-frame clones, with some not included. The sample lists roughly 80,000 clones; about 89% were seen once. The sample was CD4+ or CD8+ T cells sorted from blood, taken in a trial of the OX40 agonist ivuxolimab. These TCRs come from an adult with an advanced solid tumor such as melanoma, head and neck, liver or kidney cancer. The CDR3 runs from the conserved cysteine through the conserved F or W. A D gene is named only where the DNA matches it firmly. Not all rows give a size; the values are once, few, many and, for expanded clones, a class.

J gene | clone size | D gene | V gene | CDR3 DNA | CDR3 protein
TRBJ2-5 | - | TRBD2 | TRBV7-6 | TGTGCCAGCAGGTTCGCGGGGGGGCAAGAGACCCAGTACTTC | CASRFAGGQETQYF
TRBJ1-1 | - | - | TRBV5-1 | TGCGCCAGCAGCTTGACACAGCAAAATGAAGCTTTCTTT | CASSLTQQNEAFF
TRBJ1-3 | - | TRBD1 | TRBV30 | TGTGCCTGGAGTACCGGGACAGCTGGAAACACCATATATTTT | CAWSTGTAGNTIYF
TRBJ2-7 | - | TRBD2 | TRBV18 | TGTGCCAGCTCACTCGGGACTAGCGGCGAGCAGTACTTC | CASSLGTSGEQYF
TRBJ2-1 | - | TRBD1 | TRBV7-9 | TGTGCCAGCAGCTTTCCCGGACAGGGTCACAATGAGCAGTTCTTC | CASSFPGQGHNEQFF
TRBJ2-3 | - | - | TRBV5-8 | TGTGCCAGCAGCCGCCGTCTAGGCACAGATACGCAGTATTTT | CASSRRLGTDTQYF
TRBJ1-6 | - | - | TRBV7-2 | TGTGCCAGCAGCCTCTCATGGAACTATAATTCACCCCTCCACTTT | CASSLSWNYNSPLHF
TRBJ1-1 | - | - | TRBV18 | TGTGCCAGCTCACCAGAAAGGAACACTGAAGCTTTCTTT | CASSPERNTEAFF
TRBJ2-1 | - | TRBD2 | TRBV19 | TGTGCCAGTAATCCCTCTGGCGGGAGACCCTACAATGAGCAGTTCTTC | CASNPSGGRPYNEQFF
TRBJ2-1 | - | - | TRBV6-5 | TGTGCCAGCATCTACTACAATGAGCAGTTCTTC | CASIYYNEQFF
TRBJ2-7 | - | - | TRBV7-2 | TGTGCCAGCAGCTGGACGTCACGAGACCTTTACGAGCAGTACTTC | CASSWTSRDLYEQYF
TRBJ1-2 | once | TRBD1 | TRBV6-5 | TGTGCCAGCAGTTCTACCCCAGGGGGGACCAACTATGGCTACACCTTC | CASSSTPGGTNYGYTF
TRBJ2-2 | - | - | TRBV27 | TGTGCCAGCAGATTCCGGGGCGACGGGGAGCTGTTTTTT | CASRFRGDGELFF
TRBJ2-1 | - | - | TRBV7-9 | TGTGCCAGCAGCTTCCGGGACTACAATGAGCAGTTCTTC | CASSFRDYNEQFF
TRBJ1-3 | - | - | TRBV7-6 | TGTGCCAGCAGCTTAGGGCCTCGGAGCGGGGACACCATATATTTT | CASSLGPRSGDTIYF
TRBJ2-3 | - | - | TRBV7-2 | TGTGCCAGCAGCTTAGAGGCCACCCGGGGCAGAGATCCGCAGTATTTT | CASSLEATRGRDPQYF
TRBJ2-2 | once | - | TRBV10-3 | TGTGCCATCCACAGCACCGGGGAGCTGTTTTTT | CAIHSTGELFF
TRBJ2-7 | - | - | TRBV5-1 | TGCGCCAGCAGCTTGGTAGGTTATGGGGGGGAGCAGTACTTC | CASSLVGYGGEQYF
TRBJ1-5 | few | TRBD1 | TRBV6-4 | TGTGCCAGCAGTGAACAGGGGGATCAGCCCCAGCATTTT | CASSEQGDQPQHF
TRBJ2-7 | - | - | TRBV9 | TGTGCCAGCAGCGTAGCGGGGGGCGGTTACGAGCAGTACTTC | CASSVAGGGYEQYF
TRBJ2-3 | - | - | TRBV7-2 | TGTGCCAGCAGCTTAGTAGGGGGAGGCAACCCAGATACGCAGTATTTT | CASSLVGGGNPDTQYF
TRBJ2-5 | - | - | TRBV2 | TGTGCCAGCAGTGACCTGCCGGGACGCCAAGAGACCCAGTACTTC | CASSDLPGRQETQYF
TRBJ1-2 | - | TRBD1 | TRBV28 | TGTGCCAGCAGTTTATCAACCGGACAGGGAAGAAACTATGGCTACACCTTC | CASSLSTGQGRNYGYTF
TRBJ2-3 | - | TRBD2 | TRBV5-1 | TGCGCCAGCAGCGCGGGACTAGCGGAGAGCACAGATACGCAGTATTTT | CASSAGLAESTDTQYF
TRBJ2-4 | - | TRBD2 | TRBV9 | TGTGCCAGCAGCGTAGGAGCAGGGAGGGACATTCAGTACTTC | CASSVGAGRDIQYF
TRBJ2-1 | - | TRBD2 | TRBV19 | TGTGCCAGTAGGGGCAGCGGGAGGGAGTTTTACAATGAGCAGTTCTTC | CASRGSGREFYNEQFF
TRBJ2-7 | - | TRBD2 | TRBV5-1 | TGCGCCAGCAGCCTGGGACTAGCGGGAATGGGAGAGCAGTACTTC | CASSLGLAGMGEQYF
TRBJ1-1 | - | - | TRBV19 | TGTGCCAGTACCTCCCGGGCATTGAACACTGAAGCTTTCTTT | CASTSRALNTEAFF
TRBJ2-7 | - | - | TRBV10-2 | TGCGCCAGCAGTGATTGGCGGGGTAGCTCCTACGAGCAGTACTTC | CASSDWRGSSYEQYF
TRBJ1-4 | - | - | TRBV9 | TGTGCCAGCAGCGTAGGCCACAGTAATGAAAAACTGTTTTTT | CASSVGHSNEKLFF
TRBJ2-2 | - | TRBD2 | TRBV27 | TGTGCCAGCAGTTTATTGGACGGGAGGGCCGCCGGGGAGCTGTTTTTT | CASSLLDGRAAGELFF
TRBJ2-3 | - | - | TRBV6-5 | TGTGCCAGCAGTTACAGGGGAACAGATACGCAGTATTTT | CASSYRGTDTQYF
TRBJ2-1 | - | - | TRBV28 | TGTGCCAGCAGTTTAGGACAACCTACCTCCTACAATGAGCAGTTCTTC | CASSLGQPTSYNEQFF
TRBJ1-2 | - | TRBD1 | TRBV5-6 | TGTGCCAGCAGCCTCCGACCAACAGGGGAGGCGGCCTATGGCTACACCTTC | CASSLRPTGEAAYGYTF
TRBJ2-4 | - | TRBD2 | TRBV14 | TGTGCCAGCAGCCGCCGAGCGGGGCTATCTCAAGTCAAAAACATTCAGTACTTC | CASSRRAGLSQVKNIQYF
TRBJ1-1 | - | TRBD1 | TRBV19 | TGTGCCAGCCGGACAGGGGGCGCTAGTGAAGCTTTCTTT | CASRTGGASEAFF
TRBJ1-1 | - | - | TRBV11-3 | TGTGCCAGCAGCTTAGGGGCAGGTATGGGCGGCACTGAAGCTTTCTTT | CASSLGAGMGGTEAFF
TRBJ1-4 | - | - | TRBV28 | TGTGCCAGCACTTTAGCAGGGGCCTCTCCTGAAAAACTGTTTTTT | CASTLAGASPEKLFF
TRBJ2-2 | - | - | TRBV7-9 | TGTGCCAGCAGTCAATTTCGGACTAACACCGGGGAGCTGTTTTTT | CASSQFRTNTGELFF
TRBJ1-5 | - | - | TRBV30 | TGTGCCTGGAGTGTAAACCAGAATAATCAGCCCCAGCATTTT | CAWSVNQNNQPQHF
TRBJ2-1 | - | - | TRBV5-1 | TGCGCCAGCAGCTTGGGTCTAGCAGGTTACAATGAGCAGTTCTTC | CASSLGLAGYNEQFF
TRBJ2-2 | few | - | TRBV28 | TGTGCCAGCAGTTTGGAATCCACCGGGGAGCTGTTTTTT | CASSLESTGELFF
TRBJ1-1 | - | - | TRBV6-5 | TGTGCCACGCAGGACAAACTCAAAGCTTTCTTT | CATQDKLKAFF
TRBJ2-2 | - | - | TRBV30 | TGTGCCTGGAGTATAGGGGGGTACGGGGAGCTGTTTTTT | CAWSIGGYGELFF
TRBJ2-1 | - | - | TRBV2 | TGTGCCAGCAGTGACGGGAGACGCATTGAGCAGTTCTTC | CASSDGRRIEQFF
TRBJ2-1 | - | - | TRBV7-3 | TGTGCCAGCAGCTTAACCGGGGGTATGGCTGAGCAGTTCTTC | CASSLTGGMAEQFF
TRBJ2-3 | - | - | TRBV7-8 | TGTGCCAGCAGCTATGGGGGCAGGGGTGCAGATACGCAGTATTTT | CASSYGGRGADTQYF
TRBJ1-1 | few | - | TRBV4-3 | TGCGCCAGCAGCCAAGATAGGAACCCCGGCACTGAAGCTTTCTTT | CASSQDRNPGTEAFF
TRBJ2-7 | - | - | TRBV18 | TGTGCCAGCTCCCCGGGACCAGAAATAAGTGAGCAGTACTTC | CASSPGPEISEQYF
TRBJ2-7 | - | - | TRBV6-6 | TGTGCCAGCAGTTACTCGCGTCTTAGCGAGCAGTACTTC | CASSYSRLSEQYF
TRBJ2-3 | once | - | TRBV5-1 | TGCGCCAGCAGCTGGAGCGGAGATACAGATACGCAGTATTTT | CASSWSGDTDTQYF